This TCR beta chain was recovered during a study of blood T cell repertoires in COVID-19. Overall study: There were acute and convalescent COVID-19 samples, and they came from the United States, Italy and Spain. T cells, B-cell-depleted T cells, or PBMCs provided the cDNA or gDNA that served as material.

This clone was detected once. Distinct nucleotide sequences in the sample also encode this CDR3. The V end lost 3 bases, the J end lost 7 bases, and 4 bases lay between the germline ends. Germline V gene data show CDR1 as MDHEN and CDR2 as SYDVKM. CDR3 length: 12 amino acids. Original methodology: The assay estimated nucleated cells by amplifying reference gene primers. TCRdb's table, derived via immunoSEQ multiplex PCR, lists solely in-frame clones and lacks some. The V and J calls and clone size are taken from that table; D and trimming were inferred from the DNA. Of about 240,000 clones listed, approximately 86% are singletons.

Sequenced material: peripheral blood. V and J are TRBV28 and TRBJ1-6; no clear D. This TCR was recovered from a man between 60 and 75 years old who had recovered from COVID-19. Here the CDR3 reads CASSFRNSPLHF. Written as DNA, the CDR3 is TGTGCCAGCAGTTTTCGGAATTCACCCCTCCACTTT.